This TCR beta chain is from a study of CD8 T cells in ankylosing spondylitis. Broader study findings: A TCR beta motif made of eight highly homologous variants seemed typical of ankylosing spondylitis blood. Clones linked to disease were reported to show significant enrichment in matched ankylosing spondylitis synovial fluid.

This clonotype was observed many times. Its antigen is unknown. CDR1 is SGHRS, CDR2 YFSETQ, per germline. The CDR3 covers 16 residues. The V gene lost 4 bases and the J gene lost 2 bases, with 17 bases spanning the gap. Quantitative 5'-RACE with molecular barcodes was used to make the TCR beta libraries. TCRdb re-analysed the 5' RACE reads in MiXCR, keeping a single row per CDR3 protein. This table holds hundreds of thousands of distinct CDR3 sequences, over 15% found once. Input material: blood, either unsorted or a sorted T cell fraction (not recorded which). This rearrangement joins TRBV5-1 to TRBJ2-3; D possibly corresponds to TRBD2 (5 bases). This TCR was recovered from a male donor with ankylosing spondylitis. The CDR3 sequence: CASSPPTTSNTDTQYF. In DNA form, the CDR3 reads TGCGCCAGCAGCCCTCCGACTACCTCCAACACAGATACGCAGTATTTT.